Presented here are 30 T cell receptor beta chains from one specimen sequenced in a study of T cells after yellow fever vaccination. MiXCR was run by TCRdb on the 5' RACE reads, yielding one entry per CDR3 protein. The repertoire consists of just under 600,000 distinct CDR3 sequences, with approximately 12% occurring once and the leading ten covering about an eighth. This specimen was PBMCs, taken on the day of the yellow fever booster vaccination. The receptor set was obtained from a man aged 25-45 years who received the YFV17D yellow fever vaccine.

The chain has TRBV20-1 and TRBJ2-3, with D possibly matching TRBD1 (6 bases). V was pared by 5 bases and J by 2 bases, with 17 bases between. The CDR3 length is 15 residues. Germline CDR1 and CDR2: DFQATT and SNEGSKA (reference sequence). CDR3 sequence (DNA): TGCAGTGCTCATCCCCCGGGACAAACCACAGATACGCAGTATTTT. Translated, it gives CSAHPPGQTTDTQYF.

This clonotype was seen at least ten times. The J gene is TRBJ2-3, the V gene TRBV12-3 or TRBV12-4, with 7 positions matching TRBD2. V shed 5 bases and J 10 bases; nucleotides not matched to a gene: 9. The CDR3 contains 13 residues. The CDR3 is CASSRFREGAQYF. For the CDR3, the DNA is TGTGCCAGCAGTAGATTCAGGGAGGGCGCGCAGTATTTT.

This chain links TRBV5-1 with TRBJ2-7; D is uncertain. The germline gives CDR1 SGHRS, CDR2 YFSETQ. This CDR3 comprises 13 residues. Trimming removed 5 bases from V and 3 bases from J, with 12 bases in between. The CDR3 spells CASRDRRGYEQYF. As DNA, the CDR3 is TGCGCCAGCAGGGACCGCCGAGGCTACGAGCAGTACTTC.

V and J are TRBV11-2 and TRBJ2-3; D remains ambiguous. Trimming removed 5 bases at V and 9 bases at J, with 12 bases between. Germline CDR1 SGHAT, CDR2 FQNNGV. This CDR3 has 12 residues. The CDR3 nucleotides read TGTGCCAGCAGCCTTTCGGAGAGCACGCAGTATTTT. Residues: CASSLSESTQYF.

The CDR3 protein is CASSFPGLAGGNEQFF. CDR3 in DNA: TGCGCCAGCAGCTTCCCGGGACTAGCGGGGGGCAATGAGCAGTTCTTC. This sequence joins TRBV5-1 and TRBJ2-1; 15 bases are shared with TRBD2. Per the germline V gene, CDR1 is SGHRS and CDR2 is YFSETQ. This CDR3 has 16 residues. J gave up 6 bases and V 2 bases, and 3 bases lay outside the gene matches.

There are many counts of this clonotype. J is TRBJ1-2 and V is TRBV7-2; D unclear. The CDR3 runs 13 residues. Germline loops: CDR1 SGHTA, CDR2 FQGNSA. V lost 0 bases to trimming and J lost 4 bases, with 6 bases between them. The CDR3 protein is CASSLAEGYGYTF. The DNA of the CDR3 is TGTGCCAGCAGCTTAGCAGAGGGCTATGGCTACACCTTC.

This chain links TRBV7-8 with TRBJ2-7; 8 bases align to TRBD1. Germline values: CDR1 SGHVS, CDR2 FQNEAQ. The CDR3 runs 14 residues. V shed 1 base and J 4 bases; nucleotides not matched to a gene: 3. For the CDR3, the DNA is TGTGCCAGCAGCTTAGATAGGACAGGGTACGAGCAGTACTTC. This codes for CASSLDRTGYEQYF.

The rearrangement links TRBV20-1 to TRBJ2-3; 8 bases map to TRBD2. Germline V gene lookup returns CDR1 DFQATT and CDR2 SNEGSKA (reference sequence). V shed 4 bases and J 2 bases; nucleotides not matched to a gene: 8. The CDR3 runs to 15 residues. CDR3 bases: TGCAGTGCTAACTCCTATAGCGGGAACACAGATACGCAGTATTTT. Residues: CSANSYSGNTDTQYF.

In its sample, this clonotype was seen a few times. The V call is TRBV7-6, the J call TRBJ2-5; 7 bases align to TRBD1. Germline CDR1 is SGHVS and CDR2 is FNYEAQ. V lost 4 bases, J lost 5 bases, and 13 bases stayed unmatched. The CDR3 extends over 16 amino acids. CDR3 region: CASSSSPRRGRETQYF. The DNA for the CDR3 is TGTGCCAGCAGCTCGTCCCCCCGTAGGGGGCGGGAGACCCAGTACTTC. Supplemented by reference TRBV7-6 and TRBJ2-5, the full variable domain reads GAGVSQSPRYKVTKRGQDVALRCDPISGHVSLYWYRQALGQGPEFLTYFNYEAQQDKSGLPNDRFSAERPEGSISTLTIQRTEQRDSAMYRCASSSSPRRGRETQYFGPGTRLLVL.

The chain combines TRBV7-2 with TRBJ1-1; a possible D gene is TRBD1 (5 bases). Trimming removed 6 bases from V and 4 bases from J, with 15 bases in between. Germline values: CDR1 SGHTA, CDR2 FQGNSA. This CDR3 region has 14 residues. The CDR3, as DNA: TGTGCCAGCAGGTTGGCAACAGGCAGCACTGAAGCTTTCTTT. This translates into CASRLATGSTEAFF.

The sample holds a few counts of this clonotype. The rearrangement joins TRBV20-1 to TRBJ2-1, with 10 positions matching TRBD2. This CDR3 comprises 14 residues. Losses at the gene ends were 4 bases for V and 7 bases for J; bases not matched to a gene: 7. Germline CDR1 is DFQATT and CDR2 is SNEGSKA (reference sequence). The CDR3 spells CSAISGRRGNEQFF. The CDR3 DNA is TGCAGTGCTATTAGCGGGAGGCGGGGAAATGAGCAGTTCTTC.

This clonotype has a count of ten or more. This chain connects TRBV27 to TRBJ2-3; no reliable D call. Trimming shortened V by 2 bases and J by 4 bases, and 10 bases separated the two germline ends. CDR3 length: 14 amino acids. From germline, CDR1 is MNHEY and CDR2 SMNVEV (reference sequence). As DNA, the CDR3 is TGTGCCAGCAGTTTACTTTCTAATTCAGATACGCAGTATTTT. Its translation: CASSLLSNSDTQYF.

The chain employs TRBV25-1 and TRBJ2-7; D remains unclear. Germline CDR1 and CDR2: MGHDK and SYGVNS. The CDR3 loop spans 13 amino acids. The ends were cut back, 10 bases at V and 1 base at J, with 14 bases in the middle. DNA of the CDR3: TGTGCCACTCTAGACGGATCTTCCTACGAGCAGTACTTC. Protein: CATLDGSSYEQYF.

This clonotype was detected a few times. This rearrangement joins TRBV12-3 or TRBV12-4 to TRBJ1-6; the D gene is possibly TRBD1 (6 bases). The CDR3 length is 14 residues. V lost 3 bases, J lost 6 bases, and 9 bases lay in between. Here the CDR3 DNA reads TGTGCCAGCAGTTTTAGGGGGATTAATTCACCCCTCCACTTT. Its protein product is CASSFRGINSPLHF.

This clonotype was observed many times. The chain recombines TRBV6-2 or TRBV6-3 with TRBJ2-1; D call uncertain. The CDR3 covers 11 residues. Trimming stripped 6 bases from V and 9 bases from J, with 9 bases between. Germline CDR1 and CDR2: MNHEY and SVGEGT. The CDR3 region has the DNA TGTGCCAGCAGCCAAAGAAGTGAGCAGTTCTTC. It yields the protein CASSQRSEQFF.

The rearrangement uses TRBV25-1 and TRBJ1-5; no firm D call. Germline V gene lookup returns CDR1 MGHDK and CDR2 SYGVNS. There are 13 residues in the CDR3. V was cut by 3 bases and J by 7 bases, with 10 bases left in between. The CDR3 sequence: CASSDSSQQPQHF. The CDR3 DNA reads as TGTGCCAGCAGTGACAGTTCGCAGCAGCCCCAGCATTTT.

This sequence joins TRBV6-6 and TRBJ1-6; TRBD1 matches at 7 bases. Germline V gene data show CDR1 as MNHNY and CDR2 as SVGAGI (reference sequence). The CDR3 is 13 amino acids. The J segment lost 8 bases and the V segment lost 7 bases, leaving 5 bases of the junction unmatched. The CDR3 loop is CASTGDSDSPLHF. CDR3 nucleotide sequence: TGTGCCAGCACCGGGGACAGTGATTCACCCCTCCACTTT.

V gene TRBV28 combines with J gene TRBJ1-6, with D perhaps matching TRBD1 (5 bases). Germline CDR1 reads MDHEN; CDR2 reads SYDVKM. The V and J ends lost 6 bases and 7 bases respectively, with 16 bases between them. This CDR3 contains 15 residues. The CDR3 reads CASSDQGSKNSPLHF. The CDR3 region has the DNA TGTGCCAGCAGCGATCAGGGTTCTAAGAATTCACCCCTCCACTTT.

The table lists this clonotype with a few counts. The V gene is TRBV19, the J gene TRBJ1-2; unclear D gene. The CDR3 contains 15 residues. V lost 6 bases and J lost 4, with 18 bases in between. The germline V gene has CDR1 LNHDA and CDR2 SQIVND (reference sequence). The CDR3 here is CASRPRGSDLYGYTF. The CDR3 DNA sequence: TGTGCCAGTAGGCCGAGAGGCAGCGACCTCTATGGCTACACCTTC. Full variable domain (rest looked up from reference TRBV19 and TRBJ1-2): DGGITQSPKYLFRKEGQNVTLSCEQNLNHDAMYWYRQDPGQGLRLIYYSQIVNDFQKGDIAEGYSVSREKKESFPLTVTSAQKNPTAFYLCASRPRGSDLYGYTFGSGTRLTVV.

This sequence joins TRBV6-5 and TRBJ1-5; D not resolved. In germline, CDR1 is MNHEY, CDR2 SVGAGI. V was trimmed by 4 bases and J by 5 bases, leaving 9 bases between them. The CDR3 contains 13 residues. The CDR3 DNA reads TGTGCCAGCAGTTCCCTCGGTTATCAGCCCCAGCATTTT. Residues: CASSSLGYQPQHF.

In its sample, this clonotype was seen a few times. The DNA for the CDR3 is TGTGCCAGCAGGGACAGGGTCTCTGAAGCTTTCTTT. The encoded protein is CASRDRVSEAFF. The chain joins TRBV12-3 or TRBV12-4 to TRBJ1-1; 8 bases align to TRBD1. The CDR3 runs 12 residues. V shed 6 bases, J shed 6 bases, and the junction held 3 bases outside the gene matches.

The chain links TRBV12-3 or TRBV12-4 to TRBJ2-7, with 8 bases matching TRBD2. V was pared by 5 bases and J by 0 bases, with 6 bases of the junction left unmatched. CDR3 length: 15 amino acids. DNA of the CDR3: TGTGCCAGCAGTCCCCTGGGGACTAGCTCCTACGAGCAGTACTTC. Its translation is CASSPLGTSSYEQYF.

This clonotype was detected only a few times. The chain employs TRBV18 and TRBJ2-7; D might be TRBD2 (5 bases). CDR3 size: 15 residues. Germline V gives CDR1 KGHSH, CDR2 LQKENI. V was trimmed by 3 bases and J by 2 bases, leaving 14 bases between them. The CDR3 DNA is TGTGCCAGCTCACCGGCGGGTTTCTCTACCTACGAGCAGTACTTC. Encoded protein: CASSPAGFSTYEQYF.

The rearrangement joins TRBV12-3 or TRBV12-4 to TRBJ2-1; TRBD2 might be the D (5 bases). V was trimmed by 6 bases and J by 7 bases, leaving 16 bases between them. The CDR3 extends over 14 amino acids. The CDR3 bases are TGTGCCAGCAGCGACACCGTAAGGGAGAATGAGCAGTTCTTC. This translates into CASSDTVRENEQFF.

The chain uses TRBV7-3 and TRBJ2-5; 10 bases match TRBD2. V shed 3 bases, J shed 4 bases, and the junction held 5 bases outside the gene matches. The germline V gene has CDR1 SGHTA and CDR2 FQGTGA. The CDR3 loop spans 15 amino acids. CDR3 region: CASSFPSGSTETQYF. For the CDR3, the DNA is TGTGCCAGCAGCTTTCCTAGCGGGAGTACAGAGACCCAGTACTTC.

This chain uses TRBV7-2 with TRBJ1-4, with TRBD1 as a possible D gene (5 bases). Germline loops: CDR1 SGHTA, CDR2 FQGNSA. This CDR3 comprises 17 residues. Trimming left V 8 bases short and J 1 base short, with 20 bases between. This CDR3 is CASGRFVGVGTNEKLFF. CDR3 DNA sequence: TGTGCCAGCGGACGGTTCGTGGGGGTCGGAACTAATGAAAAACTGTTTTTT.

This clonotype was seen many times. V usage is TRBV5-6 and J usage is TRBJ2-7; 8 nucleotides line up with TRBD2. The CDR3 length is 14 residues. V lost 6 bases and J lost 6; bases outside the gene matches: 11. Per the germline V gene, CDR1 is SGHDT and CDR2 is YYEEEE. CDR3 coding DNA: TGTGCCAGCACCCTACTAGCGGCCCAGGCCGAGCAGTACTTC. Amino acid sequence: CASTLLAAQAEQYF. Drawing the rest from reference TRBV5-6 and TRBJ2-7, the complete variable domain is DAGVTQSPTHLIKTRGQQVTLRCSPKSGHDTVSWYQQALGQGPQFIFQYYEEEERQRGNFPDRFSGHQFPNYSSELNVNALLLGDSALYLCASTLLAAQAEQYFGPGTRLTVT.

This clonotype showed up many times. The chain links TRBV10-1 to TRBJ2-3; D may match TRBD1 or TRBD2 (5 bases each). There are 14 residues in the CDR3. Trimming removed 3 bases at V and 6 bases at J, with 13 bases between. CDR1 WNHNN and CDR2 SYGVQD come from the germline V gene (reference sequence). CDR3 sequence reads: CASSEGGPGDTQYF. DNA for the CDR3: TGCGCCAGCAGTGAAGGAGGACCAGGGGATACGCAGTATTTT.

The chain combines TRBV12-3 or TRBV12-4 with TRBJ2-3, with D perhaps assigned TRBD1 or TRBD2 (6 bases each). The V gene lost 5 bases and the J gene lost 10 bases, with 16 bases spanning the gap. CDR3 length equals 13 residues. The CDR3 sequence is CASSIAGDSSQYF. As DNA, the CDR3 is TGTGCCAGCAGTATCGCAGGGGACTCATCGCAGTATTTT.

This clonotype was seen a handful of times. The rearrangement uses TRBV6-2 or TRBV6-3 and TRBJ2-1, with 14 positions matching TRBD2. CDR1 MNHEY and CDR2 SVGEGT come from the germline V gene. V shed 5 bases, J shed 8 bases, and the junction held 2 bases outside the gene matches. This CDR3 contains 14 residues. The CDR3 sequence is CASSGTSGSHEQFF. The CDR3 DNA reads as TGTGCCAGCAGTGGGACTAGCGGGAGTCATGAGCAGTTCTTC.